This T cell receptor (beta chain) was identified in a study of human T cells and chemical hapten exposure. This CDR3 has 15 residues. Germline V gene data show CDR1 as MDHEN and CDR2 as SYDVKM. Trimming cost V 5 bases and J 4 bases, with 18 bases left between them. Time point of the sample: pre-sensitization, week 0. Treatment defined: therapeutic diphenylcyclopropenone sensitization with weekly scalp DPC. TCRdb itself ran the RACE reads through MiXCR, one entry per CDR3 protein. The sample lists roughly 51,000 distinct CDR3 sequences, roughly 10% occurring once. The receptor comes from a man aged 40-55 years with alopecia areata. Some clones in this sample may be carry-over from other donors' samples. The specimen comprised whole blood, sampled in connection with sensitization to the hapten diphenylcyclopropenone (DPC). This chain connects TRBV28 to TRBJ2-7; D is uncertain. CDR3 DNA: TGTGCCAGCAGTGAATATGTAGGGTCTGGGTACGAGCAGTACTTC. Translated: CASSEYVGSGYEQYF.